Detailed here is one T cell receptor (beta chain). The antigen this receptor binds is unknown. Base qualities are missing; no much larger clone stands one base away. This sample stems from a study of shared clonotypes between healthy human individuals (dated by TCRdb to the early 2020s). About the full investigation: The cohort comprised a couple of women and a few men aged 18 to 49 years. The study deeply sequenced blood TCR repertoires of about 5 healthy adults to estimate repertoire size and the extent of clonotype sharing between individuals. To increase sequencing depth and limit assay-specific biases, different laboratories used diverse techniques to prepare libraries and sequence TCR repertoires. Per donor, leukapheresis produced somewhere between about 0.85 and 8.9 billion PBMCs. Results the study describes overall, beyond this receptor: The small number of donors limited the genetic and exposure-history diversity represented. Pairwise subsampling indicated that sequencing depth was expected to affect the degree of clonotype sharing among donors. Only blood was sampled, and tissue TCR repertoires likely differ from those in blood.

Donors were healthy HIV-negative adults with no recently reported acute infections or vaccinations. All donors were Caucasian adults living in Nashville, Tennessee, USA. For unsorted samples, tens of millions of PBMCs were counted, and genomic DNA was extracted using the QIAamp DNA Blood Mini kit. Blood was obtained by leukapheresis, after which PBMCs were separated by Ficoll-Histopaque density gradient centrifugation and cryopreserved in liquid nitrogen vapor phase. Using the deep immunoSEQ assay, TCR CDR3 regions were amplified from genomic DNA by multiplex PCR. Extracted genomic DNA from each cell subset was distributed evenly across all wells of several immunoSEQ 96-well plates, and each plate was treated as a replicate. For unsorted PBMC, around 0.3 ug genomic DNA, equal to 25,000 to 35,000 T cell genomes, was loaded into each replicate PCR. Unsorted PBMC genomic DNA was sequenced across ten immunoSEQ deep assay plates. Purified libraries were measured with a Qubit 3.0 fluorometer, size-checked on a Bioanalyzer 2100, and measured again with the KAPA Library Quantification kit. Every immunoSEQ 96-well plate was sequenced on a dedicated single-read 150-cycle Illumina NextSeq 550 flow cell. The original methods were these. Because the immunoSEQ output held only junctional sequences and lacked quality scores, the filtering could not match the filtering applied to full-length reads. Sequences were annotated with PyIR, a Python wrapper for IgBLAST v1.9, using IMGT germline references to assign V/J genes and CDR3. Any read was removed if the V/J assignment was weak (E-value above 1e-6), the CDR3 was missing, or the read contained stop codons, out-of-frame junctions, or ambiguous translated residues. V3J clonotypes were defined by identical inferred V gene, J gene, and CDR3 amino acid sequence. The percentage overlap between two repertoires was calculated by dividing the number of shared unique clonotypes by the size of the smaller repertoire. RTK rarefaction, the Chao1 estimator, and Recon v2.1 estimates of unobserved clonotypes were used to assess repertoire richness. Not all clones reach the TCRdb copy of this immuneACCESS table, which keeps in-frame sequences only. Checked studies attribute under half of the gap to unresolved V genes and leave the rest unexplained. That table supplies the V and J calls and clone size; D and trimming were determined from the DNA. Present in this sample are about half a million clones, 75% to 85% of which were seen just once. The ten largest clonotypes hold about 13% of the sample.

The germline V gene encodes CDR1 SGHNT and CDR2 YYREEE (reference sequence). Inclusive of the bounding cysteine and phenylalanine, the CDR3 is 15 residues long. Of the read, only the CDR3 DNA is kept; its 45 bases are in frame from base 1. The V end loses 1 base and the J end loses 4 bases, and a stretch of 12 bases separates them. Rearrangement joined TRBV5-4 to TRBJ2-1, with no confidently assigned D gene. The receptor comes from a woman in her thirties or forties in good health. Some clones in this sample may be carry-over from other donors' samples. Material for sequencing was PBMCs. The CDR3 sequence is CASSLSVGEYNEQFF. The nucleotides read TGTGCCAGCAGCTTGTCAGTTGGCGAGTACAATGAGCAGTTCTTC.